One T cell receptor beta chain is described in this entry. Its specificity is not known. This CDR3 is built from 10 residues. V was trimmed by 0 bases and J by 6 bases, leaving 0 bases between them. CDR1 and CDR2 from the germline V gene are SGHRS and YFSETQ. Markers CD45RO/CCR7/CD25/CD127/CD95/CD27 served to sort CD4+ naive, central memory, regulatory and stem cell-like memory cells. Once sorted, every population was more than 95% pure. This record belongs to a study of beta chain features in type 1 diabetes. The authors reverse transcribed all of the isolated RNA, so sequencing captured expressed TCRB transcripts. The data were produced by immunoSEQ multiplex PCR, yet TCRdb's version contains in-frame clones alone and is incomplete. The sample records more than 300,000 clones, around 9.7% being singletons. Study observations and caveats: In comparison with healthy donors, patients had naive, central memory and Treg TCRB repertoires that appeared more similar. Type 1 diabetes patients had TCRB CDR3s that were shorter (moderately but significantly so) in all four CD4+ subsets. More deletions and fewer insertions at VDJ junctions were seen in type 1 diabetes patients.

The sample consisted of central memory CD4+ T cells from blood. This receptor was obtained from a man aged 25-45 years with type 1 diabetes. The chain couples TRBV5-1 to TRBJ2-5; D is ambiguous. CDR3 bases: TGCGCCAGCAGCTTGGAGACCCAGTACTTC. It yields the protein CASSLETQYF.